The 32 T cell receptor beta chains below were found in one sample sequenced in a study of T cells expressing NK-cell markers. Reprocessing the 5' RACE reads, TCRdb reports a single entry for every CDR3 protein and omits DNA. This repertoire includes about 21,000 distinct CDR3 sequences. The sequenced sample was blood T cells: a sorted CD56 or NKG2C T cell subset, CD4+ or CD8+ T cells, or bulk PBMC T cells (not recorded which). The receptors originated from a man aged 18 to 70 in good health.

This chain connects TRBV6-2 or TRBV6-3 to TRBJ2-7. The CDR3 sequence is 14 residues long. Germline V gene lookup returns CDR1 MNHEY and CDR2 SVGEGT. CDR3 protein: CASSPPELSYEQYF.

The CDR3 sequence: CASSPPGKEIAGEEDTQYF. The V and J genes are TRBV18 and TRBJ2-3; TCRdb's D call, TRBD2, is unchecked because there is no DNA. Looked up from germline, CDR1 is KGHSH and CDR2 is LQKENI. The CDR3 length is 19 residues.

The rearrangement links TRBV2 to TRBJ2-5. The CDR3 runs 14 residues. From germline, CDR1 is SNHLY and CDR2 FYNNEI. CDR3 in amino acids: CASSVEAGGETQYF.

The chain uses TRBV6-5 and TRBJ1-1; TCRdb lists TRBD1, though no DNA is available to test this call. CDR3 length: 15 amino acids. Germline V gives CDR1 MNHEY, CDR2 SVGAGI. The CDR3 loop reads CASSYGPRGPTEAFF.

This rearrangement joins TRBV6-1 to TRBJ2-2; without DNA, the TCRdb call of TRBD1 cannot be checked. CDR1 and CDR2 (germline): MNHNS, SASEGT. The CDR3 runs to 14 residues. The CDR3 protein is CASTVGTETGELFF.

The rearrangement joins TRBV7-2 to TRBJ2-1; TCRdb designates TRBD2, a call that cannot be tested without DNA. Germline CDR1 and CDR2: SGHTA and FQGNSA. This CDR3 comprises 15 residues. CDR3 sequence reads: CASSPAGSRESEQFF.

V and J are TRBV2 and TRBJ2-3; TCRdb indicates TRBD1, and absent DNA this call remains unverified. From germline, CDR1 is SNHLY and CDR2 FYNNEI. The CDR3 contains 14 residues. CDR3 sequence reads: CATNRDRGTDTQYF.

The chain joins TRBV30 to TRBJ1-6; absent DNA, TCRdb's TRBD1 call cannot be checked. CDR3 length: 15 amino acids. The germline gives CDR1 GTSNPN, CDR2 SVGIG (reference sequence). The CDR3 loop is CAWSVPGTVNSPLHF.

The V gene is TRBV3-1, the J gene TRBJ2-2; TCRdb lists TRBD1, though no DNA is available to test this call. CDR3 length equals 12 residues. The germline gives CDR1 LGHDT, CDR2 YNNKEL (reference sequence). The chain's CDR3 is CASSQAGGELFF.

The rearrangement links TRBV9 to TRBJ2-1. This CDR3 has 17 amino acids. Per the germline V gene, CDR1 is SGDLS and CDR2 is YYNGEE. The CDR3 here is CASSVGWALPRNNEQFF.

The CDR3: CATSELAGRGEQFF. J is TRBJ2-1 and V is TRBV24-1; TCRdb's D call, TRBD2, is unchecked because there is no DNA. CDR3 length: 14 residues. Germline V gene lookup returns CDR1 KGHDR and CDR2 SFDVKD.

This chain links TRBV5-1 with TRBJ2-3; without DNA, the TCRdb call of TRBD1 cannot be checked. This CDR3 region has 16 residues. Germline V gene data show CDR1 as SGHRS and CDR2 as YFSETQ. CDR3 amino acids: CASSYYRATGPDTQYF.

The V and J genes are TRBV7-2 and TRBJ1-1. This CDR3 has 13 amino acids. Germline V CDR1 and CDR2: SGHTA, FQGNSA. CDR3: CASSSGLWTEAFF.

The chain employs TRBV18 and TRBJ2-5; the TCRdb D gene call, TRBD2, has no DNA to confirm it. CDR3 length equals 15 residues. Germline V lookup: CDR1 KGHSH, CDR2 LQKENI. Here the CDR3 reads CASTIPGLHQETQYF.

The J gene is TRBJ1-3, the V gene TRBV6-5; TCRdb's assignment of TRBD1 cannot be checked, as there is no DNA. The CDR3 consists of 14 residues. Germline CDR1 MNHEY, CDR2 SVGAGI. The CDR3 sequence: CASSSSGQGNTIYF.

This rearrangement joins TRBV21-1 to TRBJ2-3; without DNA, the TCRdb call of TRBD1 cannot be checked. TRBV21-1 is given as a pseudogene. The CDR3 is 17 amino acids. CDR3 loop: CASTPGAPQGVTDTQYF.

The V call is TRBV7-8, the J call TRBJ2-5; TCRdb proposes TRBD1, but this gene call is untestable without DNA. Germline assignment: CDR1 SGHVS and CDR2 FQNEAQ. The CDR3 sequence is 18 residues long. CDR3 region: CASSFAGWGRGSQETQYF.

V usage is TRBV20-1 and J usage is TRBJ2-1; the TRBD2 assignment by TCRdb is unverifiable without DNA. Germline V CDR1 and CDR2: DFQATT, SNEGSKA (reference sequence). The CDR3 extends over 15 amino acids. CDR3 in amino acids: CSASLLSGGKNEQFF.

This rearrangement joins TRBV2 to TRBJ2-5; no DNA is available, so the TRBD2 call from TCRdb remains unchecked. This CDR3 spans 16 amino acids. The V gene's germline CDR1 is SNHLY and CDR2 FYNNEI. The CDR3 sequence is CASTWGGLAEQETQYF.

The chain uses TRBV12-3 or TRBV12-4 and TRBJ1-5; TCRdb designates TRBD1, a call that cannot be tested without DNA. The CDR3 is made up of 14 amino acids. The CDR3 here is CASRPGTDRQPQHF.

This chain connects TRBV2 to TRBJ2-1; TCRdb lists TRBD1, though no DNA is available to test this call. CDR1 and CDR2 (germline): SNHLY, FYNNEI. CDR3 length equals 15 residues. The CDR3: CASSGGDRINNEQFF.

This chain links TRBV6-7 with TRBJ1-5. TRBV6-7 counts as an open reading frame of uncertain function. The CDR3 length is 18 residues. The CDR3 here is CASSSYSTIDGGNQPQHF.

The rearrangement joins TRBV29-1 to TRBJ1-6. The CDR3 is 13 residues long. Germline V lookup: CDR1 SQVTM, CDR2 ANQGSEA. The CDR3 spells CSVAAGFNSPLHF. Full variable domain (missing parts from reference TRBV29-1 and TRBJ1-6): SAVISQKPSRDICQRGTSLTIQCQVDSQVTMMFWYRQQPGQSLTLIATANQGSEATYESGFVIDKFPISRPNLTFSTLTVSNMSPEDSSIYLCSVAAGFNSPLHFGNGTRLTVT.

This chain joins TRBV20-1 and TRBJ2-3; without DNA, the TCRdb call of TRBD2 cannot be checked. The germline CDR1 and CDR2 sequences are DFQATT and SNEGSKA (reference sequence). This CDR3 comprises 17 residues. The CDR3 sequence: CSARRVGGISSTDTQYF.

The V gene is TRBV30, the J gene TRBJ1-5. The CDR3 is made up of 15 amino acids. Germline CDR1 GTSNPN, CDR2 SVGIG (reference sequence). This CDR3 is CAWSYGIGSNQPQHF.

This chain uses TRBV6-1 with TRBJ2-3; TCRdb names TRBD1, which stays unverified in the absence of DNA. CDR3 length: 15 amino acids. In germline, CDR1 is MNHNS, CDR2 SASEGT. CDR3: CASSPGQHHTDTQYF.

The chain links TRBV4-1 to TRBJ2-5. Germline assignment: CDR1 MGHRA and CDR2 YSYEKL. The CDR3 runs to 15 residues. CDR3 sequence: CASSQGNQRLETQYF.

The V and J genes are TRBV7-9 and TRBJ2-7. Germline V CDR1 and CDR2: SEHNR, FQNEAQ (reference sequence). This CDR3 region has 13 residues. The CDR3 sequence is CASSRTGLYEQYF.

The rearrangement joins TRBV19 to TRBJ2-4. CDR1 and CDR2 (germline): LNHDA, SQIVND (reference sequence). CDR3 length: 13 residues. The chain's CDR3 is CASSGLAKNIQYF.

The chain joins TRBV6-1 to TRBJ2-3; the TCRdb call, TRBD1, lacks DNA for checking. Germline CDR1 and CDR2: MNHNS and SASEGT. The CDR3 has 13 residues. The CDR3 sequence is CASIAPGTDTQYF.

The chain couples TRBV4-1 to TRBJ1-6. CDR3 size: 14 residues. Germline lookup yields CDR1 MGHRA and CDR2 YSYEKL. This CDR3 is CASSQGGVGSPLHF.

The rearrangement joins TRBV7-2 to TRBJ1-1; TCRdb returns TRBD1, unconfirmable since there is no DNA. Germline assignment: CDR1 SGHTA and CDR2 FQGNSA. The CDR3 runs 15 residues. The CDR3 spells CASSLEAGGWTEAFF.